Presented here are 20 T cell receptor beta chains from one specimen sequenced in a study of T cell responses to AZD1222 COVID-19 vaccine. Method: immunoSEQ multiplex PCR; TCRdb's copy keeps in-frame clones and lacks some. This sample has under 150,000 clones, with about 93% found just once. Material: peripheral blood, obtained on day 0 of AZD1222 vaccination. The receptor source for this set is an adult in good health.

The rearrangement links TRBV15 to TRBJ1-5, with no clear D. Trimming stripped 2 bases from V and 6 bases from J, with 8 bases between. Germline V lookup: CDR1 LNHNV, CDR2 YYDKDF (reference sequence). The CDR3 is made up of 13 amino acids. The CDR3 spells CATSRNLGQPQHF. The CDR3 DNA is TGTGCCACCAGCAGAAACTTGGGTCAGCCCCAGCATTTT.

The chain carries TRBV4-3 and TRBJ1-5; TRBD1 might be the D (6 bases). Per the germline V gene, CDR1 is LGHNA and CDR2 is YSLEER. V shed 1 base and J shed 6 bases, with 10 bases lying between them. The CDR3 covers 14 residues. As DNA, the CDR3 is TGCGCCAGCAGCCAAGCCCCAGGGGTTCAGCCCCAGCATTTT. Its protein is CASSQAPGVQPQHF.

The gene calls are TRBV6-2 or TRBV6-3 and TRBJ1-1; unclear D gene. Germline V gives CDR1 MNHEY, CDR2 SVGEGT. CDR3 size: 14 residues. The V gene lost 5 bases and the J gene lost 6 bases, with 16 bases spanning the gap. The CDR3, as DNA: TGTGCCAGCAGTATCCCACCCCCCGGTCCTGAAGCTTTCTTT. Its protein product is CASSIPPPGPEAFF.

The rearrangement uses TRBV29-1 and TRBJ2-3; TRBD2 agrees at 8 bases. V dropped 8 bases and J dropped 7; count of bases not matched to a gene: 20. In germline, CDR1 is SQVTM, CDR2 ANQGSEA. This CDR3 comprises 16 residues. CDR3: CSLALLADTFAHTQYF. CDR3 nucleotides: TGCAGCCTAGCCTTACTAGCGGATACCTTCGCGCATACGCAGTATTTT.

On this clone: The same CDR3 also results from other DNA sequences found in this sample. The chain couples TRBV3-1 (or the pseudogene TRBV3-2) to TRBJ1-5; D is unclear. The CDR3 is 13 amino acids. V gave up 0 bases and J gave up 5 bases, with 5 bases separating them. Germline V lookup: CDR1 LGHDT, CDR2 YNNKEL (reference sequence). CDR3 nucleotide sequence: TGTGCCAGCAGCCAAGACCGCGATCAGCCCCAGCATTTT. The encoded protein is CASSQDRDQPQHF.

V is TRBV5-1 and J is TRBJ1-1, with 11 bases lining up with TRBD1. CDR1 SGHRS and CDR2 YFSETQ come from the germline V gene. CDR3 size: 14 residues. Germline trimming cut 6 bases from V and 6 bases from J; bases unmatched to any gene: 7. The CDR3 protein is CASNNGQGASEAFF. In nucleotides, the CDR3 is TGCGCCAGCAACAATGGACAGGGGGCGTCTGAAGCTTTCTTT.

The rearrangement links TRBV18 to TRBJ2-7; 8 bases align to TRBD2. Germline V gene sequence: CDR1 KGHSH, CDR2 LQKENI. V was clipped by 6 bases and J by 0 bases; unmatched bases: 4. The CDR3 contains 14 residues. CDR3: CASSSTSASYEQYF. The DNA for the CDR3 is TGTGCCAGCTCGTCGACTAGCGCCTCCTACGAGCAGTACTTC.

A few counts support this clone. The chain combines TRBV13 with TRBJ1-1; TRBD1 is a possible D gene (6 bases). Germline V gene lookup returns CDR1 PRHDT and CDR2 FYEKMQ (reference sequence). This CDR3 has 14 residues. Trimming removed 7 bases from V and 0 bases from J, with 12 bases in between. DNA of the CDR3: TGTGCCAGCACGAGGGGGGAGATGAACACTGAAGCTTTCTTT. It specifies CASTRGEMNTEAFF.

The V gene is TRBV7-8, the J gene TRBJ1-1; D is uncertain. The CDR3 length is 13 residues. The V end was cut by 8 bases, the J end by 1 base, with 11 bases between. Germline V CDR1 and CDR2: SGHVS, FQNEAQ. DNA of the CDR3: TGTGCCAGCGTCTTAGGGTCGAACACTGAAGCTTTCTTT. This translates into CASVLGSNTEAFF.

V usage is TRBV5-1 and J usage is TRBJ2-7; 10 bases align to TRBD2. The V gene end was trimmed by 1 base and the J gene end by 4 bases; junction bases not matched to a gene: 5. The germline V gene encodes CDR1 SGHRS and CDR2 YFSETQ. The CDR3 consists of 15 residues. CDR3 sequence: CASSLTSGEMYEQYF. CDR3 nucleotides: TGCGCCAGCAGCTTGACTAGCGGGGAGATGTACGAGCAGTACTTC.

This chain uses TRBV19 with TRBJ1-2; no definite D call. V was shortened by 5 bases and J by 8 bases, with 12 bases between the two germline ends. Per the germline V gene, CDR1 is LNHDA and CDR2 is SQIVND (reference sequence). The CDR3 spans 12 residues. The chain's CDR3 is CASSVGILGYTF. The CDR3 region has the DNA TGTGCCAGTAGTGTCGGGATACTCGGCTACACCTTC. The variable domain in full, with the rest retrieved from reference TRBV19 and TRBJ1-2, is DGGITQSPKYLFRKEGQNVTLSCEQNLNHDAMYWYRQDPGQGLRLIYYSQIVNDFQKGDIAEGYSVSREKKESFPLTVTSAQKNPTAFYLCASSVGILGYTFGSGTRLTVV.

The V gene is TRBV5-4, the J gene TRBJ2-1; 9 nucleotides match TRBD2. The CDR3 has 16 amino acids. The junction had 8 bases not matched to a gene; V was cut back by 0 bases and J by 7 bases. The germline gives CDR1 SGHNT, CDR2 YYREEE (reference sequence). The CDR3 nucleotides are TGTGCCAGCAGCTTGGGCGGGAGGGCCCTTAGGAATGAGCAGTTCTTC. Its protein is CASSLGGRALRNEQFF.

CDR3 sequence: CSARETYEQYF. In nucleotides, the CDR3 is TGCAGTGCAAGGGAAACTTACGAGCAGTACTTC. This chain connects TRBV20-1 to TRBJ2-7, with D hard to call. Germline-derived CDR1 and CDR2 are DFQATT and SNEGSKA (reference sequence). The V end was cut by 6 bases, the J end by 4 bases, with 10 bases between. CDR3 length equals 11 residues.

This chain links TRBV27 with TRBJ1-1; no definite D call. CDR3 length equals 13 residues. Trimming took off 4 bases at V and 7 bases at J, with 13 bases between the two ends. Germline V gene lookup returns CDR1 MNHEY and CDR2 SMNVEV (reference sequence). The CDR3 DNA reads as TGTGCCAGCAGTTCCCCCGACCAGAATGAAGCTTTCTTT. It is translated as CASSSPDQNEAFF.

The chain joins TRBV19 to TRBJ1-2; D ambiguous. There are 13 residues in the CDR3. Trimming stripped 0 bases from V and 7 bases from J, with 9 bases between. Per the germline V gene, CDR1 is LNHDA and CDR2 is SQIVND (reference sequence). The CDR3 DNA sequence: TGTGCCAGTAGTATAGAGTCAACGAGTGGCTACACCTTC. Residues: CASSIESTSGYTF.

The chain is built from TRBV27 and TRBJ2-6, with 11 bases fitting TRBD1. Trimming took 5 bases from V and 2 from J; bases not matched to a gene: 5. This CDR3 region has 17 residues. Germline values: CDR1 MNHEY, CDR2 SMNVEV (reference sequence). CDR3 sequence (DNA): TGTGCCAGCAGTCGGACAGGGGGCGCGCCTGGGGCCAACGTCCTGACTTTC. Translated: CASSRTGGAPGANVLTF.

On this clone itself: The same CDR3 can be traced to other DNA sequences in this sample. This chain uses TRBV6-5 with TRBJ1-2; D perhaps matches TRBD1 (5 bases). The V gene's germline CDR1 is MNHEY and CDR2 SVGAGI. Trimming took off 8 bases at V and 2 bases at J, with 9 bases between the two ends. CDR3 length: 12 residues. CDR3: CASRRQNYGYTF. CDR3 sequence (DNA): TGTGCCAGCCGGAGACAGAACTATGGCTACACCTTC.

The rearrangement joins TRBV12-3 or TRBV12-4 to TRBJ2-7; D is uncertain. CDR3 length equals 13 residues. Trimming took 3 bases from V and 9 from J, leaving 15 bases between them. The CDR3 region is CASSFDARSAQYF. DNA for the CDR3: TGTGCCAGCAGTTTCGATGCCCGTAGTGCGCAGTACTTC.

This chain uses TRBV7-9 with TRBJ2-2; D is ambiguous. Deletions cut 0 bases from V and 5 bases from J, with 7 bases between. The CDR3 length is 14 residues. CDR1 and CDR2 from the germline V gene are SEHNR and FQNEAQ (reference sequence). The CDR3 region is CASSLASRTGELFF. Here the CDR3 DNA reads TGTGCCAGCAGCTTAGCGAGCAGAACCGGGGAGCTGTTTTTT.

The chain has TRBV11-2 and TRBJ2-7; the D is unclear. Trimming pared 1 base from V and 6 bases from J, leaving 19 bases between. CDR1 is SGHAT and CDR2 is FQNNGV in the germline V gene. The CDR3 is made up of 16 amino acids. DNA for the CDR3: TGTGCCAGCAGCTTAGCTGTATCCCTTCGAAGTTTCGAGCAGTACTTC. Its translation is CASSLAVSLRSFEQYF. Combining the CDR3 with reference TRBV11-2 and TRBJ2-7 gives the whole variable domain EAGVAQSPRYKIIEKRQSVAFWCNPISGHATLYWYQQILGQGPKLLIQFQNNGVVDDSQLPKDRFSAERLKGVDSTLKIQPAKLEDSAVYLCASSLAVSLRSFEQYFGPGTRLTVT.